This T cell receptor (beta chain) was observed in a study of T cell responses to AZD1222 COVID-19 vaccine. The germline V gene encodes CDR1 SGHDT and CDR2 YYEEEE. CDR3 length: 16 amino acids. The germline V and J ends were trimmed by 4 bases and 0 bases, with 14 bases remaining between them. The table came from immunoSEQ multiplex PCR; TCRdb's copy has only in-frame clones and leaves some out. The data contain 140,000 to 150,000 clones, about 90% of them seen just once; the ten biggest clones take up around 5.5%. Here the sequenced sample was peripheral blood, taken on day 0 of AZD1222 vaccination. The clonotype originates from an adult in good health. The rearrangement joins TRBV5-6 to TRBJ2-1; a weak D match, TRBD2 (6 bases). This chain's CDR3 is CASSPLGGVSYNEQFF. The CDR3 DNA follows: TGTGCCAGCAGCCCCCTCGGCGGGGTCTCCTACAATGAGCAGTTCTTC.